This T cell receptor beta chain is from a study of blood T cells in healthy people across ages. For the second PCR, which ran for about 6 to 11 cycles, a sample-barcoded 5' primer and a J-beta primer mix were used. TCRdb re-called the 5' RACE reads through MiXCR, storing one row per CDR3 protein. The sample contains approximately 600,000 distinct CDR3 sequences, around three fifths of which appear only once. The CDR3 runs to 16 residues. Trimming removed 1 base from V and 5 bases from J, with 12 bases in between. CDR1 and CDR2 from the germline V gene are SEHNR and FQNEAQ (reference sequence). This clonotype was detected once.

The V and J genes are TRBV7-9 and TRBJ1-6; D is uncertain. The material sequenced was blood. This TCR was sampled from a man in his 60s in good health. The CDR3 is CASSLGWASDNSPLHF. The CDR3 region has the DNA TGTGCCAGCAGCTTAGGGTGGGCATCGGATAATTCACCCCTCCACTTT. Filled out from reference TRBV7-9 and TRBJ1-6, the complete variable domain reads DTGVSQNPRHKITKRGQNVTFRCDPISEHNRLYWYRQTLGQGPEFLTYFQNEAQLEKSRLLSDRFSAERPKGSFSTLEIQRTEQGDSAMYLCASSLGWASDNSPLHFGNGTRLTVT.